This TCR beta chain was identified during a study of OX40 agonist ivuxolimab in advanced cancers. Per the germline V gene, CDR1 is SGHRS and CDR2 is YFSETQ. The V and J ends lost 4 bases and 1 base, in that order; junction bases with no gene match: 6. The CDR3 is 16 amino acids. With baseline, cycle 4 day 1, and cycle 7 day 1 as timepoints, blood was sampled. Data came from immunoSEQ multiplex PCR; TCRdb stores just in-frame clones and leaves some out. The sample holds approximately 33,000 clones, approximately 91% seen once. The sequence came from an adult with an advanced solid tumor such as melanoma, head and neck, liver or kidney cancer. Sample: CD4+ or CD8+ T cells sorted from blood, taken in a trial of the OX40 agonist ivuxolimab. The V call is TRBV5-1, the J call TRBJ2-1; TRBD1 matches at 9 bases. CDR3 loop: CASSGGQGLSYNEQFF. CDR3 DNA sequence: TGCGCCAGCAGCGGGGGACAGGGACTTTCCTACAATGAGCAGTTCTTC. Full variable domain (outside the CDR3, taken from reference TRBV5-1 and TRBJ2-1): KAGVTQTPRYLIKTRGQQVTLSCSPISGHRSVSWYQQTPGQGLQFLFEYFSETQRNKGNFPGRFSGRQFSNSRSEMNVSTLELGDSALYLCASSGGQGLSYNEQFFGPGTRLTVL.